Shown below are 5 T cell receptor beta chains from a single sample sequenced in a study of graft-versus-host responses after intestinal transplantation. Antigens for these TCRs are unknown. Profiling relied on immunoSEQ multiplex PCR, and the TCRdb table lists in-frame clones only, not all of them. The table includes under 95,000 clones, 88% detected once. The sequencing here drew on unstimulated CD4+ T cells sorted from spleen or lymph node cells, taken before transplant. The receptor set was obtained from a human donor who was the organ donor for an intestinal transplant.

J is TRBJ2-3 and V is TRBV5-1, with 12 bases aligning to TRBD2. The CDR3 contains 17 residues. Germline V gene lookup returns CDR1 SGHRS and CDR2 YFSETQ. J was trimmed by 2 bases and V by 2 bases; bases with no gene match: 6. This CDR3 is CASSLLAGGPNTDTQYF. For the CDR3, the DNA is TGCGCCAGCAGCTTACTAGCGGGGGGCCCTAACACAGATACGCAGTATTTT.

The chain uses TRBV2 and TRBJ1-2; D might be TRBD1 (5 bases). The V and J ends lost 8 bases and 8 bases respectively, with 21 bases between them. In germline, CDR1 is SNHLY, CDR2 FYNNEI. The CDR3 covers 14 residues. In DNA, the CDR3 is TGTGCCAGCCTGATGGACACTCTTTTAGACGGCTACACCTTC. It is translated as CASLMDTLLDGYTF.

The V and J genes are TRBV7-2 and TRBJ2-7; maybe TRBD1 (6 bases). This CDR3 region has 14 residues. The V and J ends lost 11 bases and 9 bases respectively, with 26 bases between them. The germline gives CDR1 SGHTA, CDR2 FQGNSA. CDR3 nucleotides: TGTGCCTCGGGGACGGTGGGGGCCAATTTTGGGCAGTACTTC. Amino acids: CASGTVGANFGQYF.

The chain links TRBV18 to TRBJ1-5, with D possibly TRBD1 on 6 matching bases. V was pared by 4 bases and J by 0 bases, with 7 bases between. The germline gives CDR1 KGHSH, CDR2 LQKENI. The CDR3 has 14 amino acids. CDR3 sequence: CASSRDISNQPQHF. The CDR3 coding sequence is TGTGCCAGCTCACGGGACATTAGCAATCAGCCCCAGCATTTT.

This sequence joins TRBV5-1 and TRBJ2-3; D is perhaps TRBD2 (6 bases). The V gene lost 7 bases and the J gene lost 4 bases, with 19 bases spanning the gap. The V gene's germline CDR1 is SGHRS and CDR2 YFSETQ. This CDR3 has 15 amino acids. The chain's CDR3 is CASGPGEILSDTQYF. The CDR3 DNA sequence: TGCGCCAGCGGTCCGGGGGAGATCCTCTCAGATACGCAGTATTTT. Drawing the rest from reference TRBV5-1 and TRBJ2-3, the complete variable domain is KAGVTQTPRYLIKTRGQQVTLSCSPISGHRSVSWYQQTPGQGLQFLFEYFSETQRNKGNFPGRFSGRQFSNSRSEMNVSTLELGDSALYLCASGPGEILSDTQYFGPGTRLTVL.